This section outlines one T cell receptor beta chain sequence together with its context. The antigen is unknown. This specimen belongs to a study of T cells in localized non-small cell lung cancer. Study-wide results and limits: Tumor trailed uninvolved adjacent lung in T cell clonality, which peaked there. Those with higher blood T cell density had longer overall survival.

Germline V lookup: CDR1 SGHNT, CDR2 YYREEE (reference sequence). CDR3 length equals 15 residues. V gave up 4 bases and J gave up 4 bases; unmatched junction bases: 8. Libraries were prepared by immunoSEQ multiplex PCR; TCRdb keeps only in-frame clonotypes and omits some of them. This table has 23,000 or so clones, approximately 88% appearing once. The chain employs TRBV5-4 and TRBJ2-3; 8 nucleotides align to TRBD2. Source: peripheral blood mononuclear cells, taken before any cancer treatment. The TCR sequence derives from a woman aged 35-75 years with stage III lung adenocarcinoma. The CDR3 DNA reads TGTGCCAGCAGCCCCGGGGCTAGCGGGTCAGATACGCAGTATTTT. It is translated as CASSPGASGSDTQYF.